The rows below give T cell receptor beta chains drawn from one sample of a study of T cell repertoires in cytomegalovirus infection. One entry per CDR3 protein, called by TCRdb with MiXCR from the reads. The table lists roughly 600,000 distinct CDR3 sequences, roughly 24% of them singletons, with roughly 8% in the top ten. The sequenced material came from CD8+ T cells from PBMCs. These receptor sequences come from a human donor in good health (CMV status not recorded). Some clones in this sample may be carry-over from other donors' samples. Each CDR3 is given without its conserved first and last residue. Each record gives: J gene, V gene, CDR3 protein.

>TRBJ2-1|TRBV27
ASSLSIQGVVGNEQF
>TRBJ2-1|TRBV7-4
ASSLALVTENEQF
>TRBJ2-1|TRBV11-2
ASLGPTGTYNEQF
>TRBJ1-5|TRBV2
ATGPRDRAQPQH
>TRBJ2-1|TRBV25-1
ASSGLAGGPPHYEQF
>TRBJ1-3|TRBV25-1
AQPREGGNYSSGNTIY
>TRBJ2-7|TRBV5-5
ASSPDRDLYNEQY
>TRBJ1-5|TRBV13
ASSSRDRVGLSNQPQH
>TRBJ1-5|TRBV7-6
ASSSRQDYQPQH
>TRBJ2-1|TRBV20-1
SALGLAESTFYNEQF
>TRBJ1-1|TRBV6-2/TRBV6-3
ASSYSKREAF
>TRBJ2-3|TRBV7-3
ASSLKGRDWGPTDTQY
>TRBJ2-3|TRBV20-1
SAEGGTQY
>TRBJ2-7|TRBV27
ASTIRASGTYEQY
>TRBJ2-6|TRBV7-9
ASSFTGANVLT
>TRBJ1-1|TRBV4-1
ASSEKGLSVNTEAF
>TRBJ2-3|TRBV20-1
SASGRHRDPYTQY
>TRBJ2-3|TRBV4-1
ASSQEGGTDTQY
>TRBJ2-7|TRBV12-3/TRBV12-4
ASSLGFNEQY
>TRBJ1-5|TRBV27
ASSLGQWNQPQH
>TRBJ2-5|TRBV29-1
SVGGTGGAVETQY
>TRBJ2-1|TRBV28
ASGDRIGGGDEQF
>TRBJ2-1|TRBV20-1
SARGGDSSYNEQF
>TRBJ1-2|TRBV28
ASSLFETGGKNYGYT
>TRBJ1-5|TRBV6-6
ASRLQGAGNQPQH
>TRBJ1-1|TRBV7-6
ASSLTPGQGASTEAF
>TRBJ1-6|TRBV24-1
ATSVRSPLH
>TRBJ2-5|TRBV7-8
ASSPRIQETQY
>TRBJ2-7|TRBV6-5
ASSEQQGSYEQY
>TRBJ2-3|TRBV7-4
ASSLLPSAGEKTSTDTQY
>TRBJ1-2|TRBV29-1
SVEQGRGYGYT
>TRBJ2-5|TRBV7-6
ASSHGQGSMEIQY
>TRBJ2-2|TRBV7-6
ASEENTGELF
>TRBJ2-5|TRBV28
AVEGVYQETQY
>TRBJ2-3|TRBV20-1
SANERGSTDTQY
>TRBJ2-3|TRBV7-9
ASSYLDTQY
>TRBJ1-1|TRBV28
ASSLRRTGYTEAF
>TRBJ2-7|TRBV20-1
SARDLSEGEQY
>TRBJ2-7|TRBV20-1
SARDSETPGYEQY
>TRBJ2-1|TRBV25-1
ASSELTAYNEQF
>TRBJ2-3|TRBV7-2
ASSGGSVVHSTRRADTQY
>TRBJ2-7|TRBV7-9
ASSPPGRGTYEQY
>TRBJ2-2|TRBV2
ASSSGTGVEIGELF
>TRBJ2-5|TRBV6-2/TRBV6-3
ASSPRREKTQY
>TRBJ2-2|TRBV10-1
ASRPGQGASKDTGELF
>TRBJ1-6|TRBV6-6
ASSLAYESPLH
>TRBJ1-1|TRBV7-6
ASSLEEGTENTEAF
>TRBJ2-3|TRBV23-1
ASSHPVWQGPFSTDTQY
>TRBJ2-7|TRBV7-9
ASSSQSVQAISYEQY
>TRBJ1-2|TRBV20-1
SARDMFGTATNYGYT
>TRBJ1-1|TRBV19
ASTDRGYYPNTEAF
>TRBJ1-1|TRBV4-3
ASSQERANTEAF
>TRBJ2-5|TRBV2
ARFRPGQGLETQY
>TRBJ1-1|TRBV29-1
SVPRETEAF
>TRBJ2-4|TRBV29-1
SVLQQGGIQY
>TRBJ1-1|TRBV7-6
ASRQGTGEDTEAF
>TRBJ1-1|TRBV14
ASSHHRRPSPIDTEAF
>TRBJ1-5|TRBV12-5
ASGLLNYPGSPASNQPQH